Listed below are T cell receptor beta chains from one sample, sequenced in a study of CD8+CD57+ T cells in acquired aplastic anemia. TCRdb analysed the reads with MiXCR anew, one entry per CDR3 protein. The sample has some 120,000 distinct CDR3 sequences, around 46% seen once; the top ten hold 2% to 3%. Sequenced sample: sorted CD4+, CD8+, or CD8+CD57+ T cells (not recorded which) from PBMCs. These receptors all stem from a human donor in good health, serving as a control. Both conserved end residues are part of each CDR3. Fields, in order: clone size, D gene, V gene, J gene, CDR3 DNA, CDR3 protein. A D gene is named only where the DNA matches it firmly. Size values are once, few and many counts, or a class for expanded clones, and some rows have none.

abundance: .
d_gene: .
v_gene: TRBV3-1
j_gene: TRBJ2-7
CDR3nt: TGTGCCAGCAGCCAAGGGGCTCGCTCCTACGAGCAGTACTTC
CDR3aa: CASSQGARSYEQYF

abundance: many
d_gene: .
v_gene: TRBV9
j_gene: TRBJ1-5
CDR3nt: TGTGCCAGCAGCACTTCCTGGGGGTCTCAGCCCCAGCATTTT
CDR3aa: CASSTSWGSQPQHF

abundance: many
d_gene: TRBD2
v_gene: TRBV7-2
j_gene: TRBJ2-5
CDR3nt: TGTGCCAGCAGCCCCGTTGGGACTAGCGGGGGGGCCCGGGAGACCCAGTACTTC
CDR3aa: CASSPVGTSGGARETQYF

abundance: .
d_gene: TRBD1
v_gene: TRBV5-5
j_gene: TRBJ1-4
CDR3nt: TGTGCCAGCAGCCAAGATGGGACAGGATCCGGGGATGAAAAACTGTTTTTT
CDR3aa: CASSQDGTGSGDEKLFF

abundance: .
d_gene: TRBD2
v_gene: TRBV2
j_gene: TRBJ2-7
CDR3nt: TGTGCCAGCAGGACTAGCGGGGGGGCCTACGAGCAGTACTTC
CDR3aa: CASRTSGGAYEQYF

abundance: .
d_gene: .
v_gene: TRBV29-1
j_gene: TRBJ1-4
CDR3nt: TGCAGCGTTGGAGGGTTTAGTGAAAAACTGTTTTTT
CDR3aa: CSVGGFSEKLFF

abundance: many
d_gene: TRBD1
v_gene: TRBV20-1
j_gene: TRBJ2-7
CDR3nt: TGCAGTGCAGGGGACAGGGGCTGGTCCTACGAGCAGTACTTC
CDR3aa: CSAGDRGWSYEQYF

abundance: .
d_gene: .
v_gene: TRBV9
j_gene: TRBJ2-7
CDR3nt: TGTGCCAGCAGCGGGCAGACAGAGAACTACGAGCAGTACTTC
CDR3aa: CASSGQTENYEQYF

abundance: many
d_gene: .
v_gene: TRBV3-1
j_gene: TRBJ2-7
CDR3nt: TGTGCCAGCAGCCAAGCGTCAGCTTCCTACGAGCAGTACTTC
CDR3aa: CASSQASASYEQYF

abundance: many
d_gene: TRBD1
v_gene: TRBV30
j_gene: TRBJ2-7
CDR3nt: TGTGCCTGGAGGGGGACAGGTCGCTCCTACGAGCAGTACTTC
CDR3aa: CAWRGTGRSYEQYF

abundance: many
d_gene: .
v_gene: TRBV29-1
j_gene: TRBJ2-1
CDR3nt: TGCAGCGCGGGGGGGACAGGGTCTGGAGATGAGCAGTTCTTC
CDR3aa: CSAGGTGSGDEQFF

abundance: many
d_gene: TRBD1
v_gene: TRBV7-9
j_gene: TRBJ2-2
CDR3nt: TGTGCCAGCAGCCCTTTCCCGGGACAGGGGGACACCGGGGAGCTGTTTTTT
CDR3aa: CASSPFPGQGDTGELFF

abundance: many
d_gene: .
v_gene: TRBV29-1
j_gene: TRBJ2-2
CDR3nt: TGCAGCGTTGAAGGTGTCGGGGAGCTGTTTTTT
CDR3aa: CSVEGVGELFF

abundance: .
d_gene: .
v_gene: TRBV24-1
j_gene: TRBJ2-2
CDR3nt: TGTGCCACCAGTGATCCGGGATCCGGGGAGCTGTTTTTT
CDR3aa: CATSDPGSGELFF

abundance: many
d_gene: .
v_gene: TRBV9
j_gene: TRBJ2-1
CDR3nt: TGTGCCAGCAGCCTTATAGGGGCGAGCTCCTACAATGAGCAGTTCTTC
CDR3aa: CASSLIGASSYNEQFF

abundance: few
d_gene: TRBD1
v_gene: TRBV6-5
j_gene: TRBJ2-1
CDR3nt: TGTGCCAGCAGTTACGACAGGGGGCGCGGAGGGAAGTACAATGAGCAGTTCTTC
CDR3aa: CASSYDRGRGGKYNEQFF

abundance: few
d_gene: TRBD1
v_gene: TRBV19
j_gene: TRBJ2-7
CDR3nt: TGTGCCAGTAGTAAGCTGCTCCGGACAGGGGCTCCCTACGAGCAGTACTTC
CDR3aa: CASSKLLRTGAPYEQYF

abundance: many
d_gene: .
v_gene: TRBV12-3/TRBV12-4
j_gene: TRBJ2-3
CDR3nt: TGTGCCAGCCTTCCGGGGGGCCTGTTCACAGATACGCAGTATTTT
CDR3aa: CASLPGGLFTDTQYF

abundance: many
d_gene: .
v_gene: TRBV6-1
j_gene: TRBJ1-2
CDR3nt: TGTGCCAGCAGTGTACAGGGCGCGGACTATGGCTACACCTTC
CDR3aa: CASSVQGADYGYTF

abundance: .
d_gene: .
v_gene: TRBV11-3
j_gene: TRBJ1-5
CDR3nt: TGTGCCAGCAGCCGGGACGTCAATCAGCCCCAGCATTTT
CDR3aa: CASSRDVNQPQHF

abundance: many
d_gene: .
v_gene: TRBV7-3
j_gene: TRBJ1-1
CDR3nt: TGTGCCAGCAGCTTAAAAGGGGGGGTCGGAGCTTTCTTT
CDR3aa: CASSLKGGVGAFF